This T cell receptor (beta chain) derives from a study of blood T cell repertoires in COVID-19. Study summary: Nucleic acid was either cDNA or gDNA, and it came from T cells, B-cell-depleted T cells, or PBMCs.

The CDR3 is 16 residues long. Germline V CDR1 and CDR2: MRHNA, SNTAGT. Trimming removed 2 bases at V and 4 bases at J, with 18 bases between. Per the study methods: Amplified reference gene primers provided the basis for estimating nucleated cell counts. The repertoire was sequenced with immunoSEQ multiplex PCR; TCRdb's copy has only in-frame clones and lacks some. The DNA was the basis for D and trimming; V, J and clone size are from that table. Altogether 30,000 to 40,000 clones are present, 80% to 90% being singletons, with the ten largest covering approximately 5.7%. Sequencing was performed on peripheral blood. The TCR was taken from a woman of 80 years or more with active or convalescent COVID-19. The chain links TRBV6-4 to TRBJ2-7; D perhaps matches TRBD2 (6 bases). CDR3 bases: TGTGCCAGCAGTGACCCCGGACTACCCACGTGGTACGAGCAGTACTTC. Protein sequence: CASSDPGLPTWYEQYF.